This TCR beta chain was captured by sequencing in a study of Ad26.COV2.S vaccination and SARS-CoV-2 variants. Study at large: Ad26.COV2.S given intramuscularly, once or twice 56 days apart. Study-level results: Assessments of TCR breadth and depth may have underestimated the total T cell responses. Vaccine recipients showed a spike-specific TCR breadth that was higher than in placebo recipients.

Libraries were prepared by immunoSEQ multiplex PCR; TCRdb keeps only in-frame clonotypes and omits some of them. The sample has some 480,000 clones, around nine tenths seen once; the top ten hold about 13%. Treatment given: roughly 20 received Ad26.COV2.S at low or high dose, single or two shots; roughly five received placebo; per-sample allocation not given. Each sample was drawn 63 days after the first injection (of vaccine or placebo). Immunization relied on an Ad26 vector, which expressed Wuhan-strain SARS-CoV-2 spike. This CDR3 has 12 amino acids. Germline CDR1 and CDR2: SGHTA and FQGNSA. V gave up 6 bases and J gave up 4 bases, with 7 bases separating them. Regarding this clone: Its antigen is currently unknown.

This chain uses TRBV7-2 with TRBJ2-1; tentative D call: TRBD1 (5 bases). The clonotype comes from a person aged 18-65 years who received the Ad26.COV2.S COVID-19 vaccine or a placebo. The sequences come from peripheral blood, collected in a trial of Ad26.COV2.S vaccine versus placebo. The CDR3 nucleotides are TGTGCCAGCAGGACAGCATACAATGAGCAGTTCTTC. Translation: CASRTAYNEQFF.